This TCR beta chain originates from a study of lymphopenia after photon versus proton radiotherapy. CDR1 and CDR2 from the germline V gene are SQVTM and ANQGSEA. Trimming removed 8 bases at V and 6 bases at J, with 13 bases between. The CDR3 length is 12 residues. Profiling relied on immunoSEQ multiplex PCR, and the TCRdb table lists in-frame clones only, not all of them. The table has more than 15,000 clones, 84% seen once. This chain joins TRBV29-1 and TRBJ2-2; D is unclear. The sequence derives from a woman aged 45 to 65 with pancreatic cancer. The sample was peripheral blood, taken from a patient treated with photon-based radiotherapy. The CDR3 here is CSTSHGPGELFF. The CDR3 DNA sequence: TGCAGCACTTCCCACGGGCCCGGGGAGCTGTTTTTT.